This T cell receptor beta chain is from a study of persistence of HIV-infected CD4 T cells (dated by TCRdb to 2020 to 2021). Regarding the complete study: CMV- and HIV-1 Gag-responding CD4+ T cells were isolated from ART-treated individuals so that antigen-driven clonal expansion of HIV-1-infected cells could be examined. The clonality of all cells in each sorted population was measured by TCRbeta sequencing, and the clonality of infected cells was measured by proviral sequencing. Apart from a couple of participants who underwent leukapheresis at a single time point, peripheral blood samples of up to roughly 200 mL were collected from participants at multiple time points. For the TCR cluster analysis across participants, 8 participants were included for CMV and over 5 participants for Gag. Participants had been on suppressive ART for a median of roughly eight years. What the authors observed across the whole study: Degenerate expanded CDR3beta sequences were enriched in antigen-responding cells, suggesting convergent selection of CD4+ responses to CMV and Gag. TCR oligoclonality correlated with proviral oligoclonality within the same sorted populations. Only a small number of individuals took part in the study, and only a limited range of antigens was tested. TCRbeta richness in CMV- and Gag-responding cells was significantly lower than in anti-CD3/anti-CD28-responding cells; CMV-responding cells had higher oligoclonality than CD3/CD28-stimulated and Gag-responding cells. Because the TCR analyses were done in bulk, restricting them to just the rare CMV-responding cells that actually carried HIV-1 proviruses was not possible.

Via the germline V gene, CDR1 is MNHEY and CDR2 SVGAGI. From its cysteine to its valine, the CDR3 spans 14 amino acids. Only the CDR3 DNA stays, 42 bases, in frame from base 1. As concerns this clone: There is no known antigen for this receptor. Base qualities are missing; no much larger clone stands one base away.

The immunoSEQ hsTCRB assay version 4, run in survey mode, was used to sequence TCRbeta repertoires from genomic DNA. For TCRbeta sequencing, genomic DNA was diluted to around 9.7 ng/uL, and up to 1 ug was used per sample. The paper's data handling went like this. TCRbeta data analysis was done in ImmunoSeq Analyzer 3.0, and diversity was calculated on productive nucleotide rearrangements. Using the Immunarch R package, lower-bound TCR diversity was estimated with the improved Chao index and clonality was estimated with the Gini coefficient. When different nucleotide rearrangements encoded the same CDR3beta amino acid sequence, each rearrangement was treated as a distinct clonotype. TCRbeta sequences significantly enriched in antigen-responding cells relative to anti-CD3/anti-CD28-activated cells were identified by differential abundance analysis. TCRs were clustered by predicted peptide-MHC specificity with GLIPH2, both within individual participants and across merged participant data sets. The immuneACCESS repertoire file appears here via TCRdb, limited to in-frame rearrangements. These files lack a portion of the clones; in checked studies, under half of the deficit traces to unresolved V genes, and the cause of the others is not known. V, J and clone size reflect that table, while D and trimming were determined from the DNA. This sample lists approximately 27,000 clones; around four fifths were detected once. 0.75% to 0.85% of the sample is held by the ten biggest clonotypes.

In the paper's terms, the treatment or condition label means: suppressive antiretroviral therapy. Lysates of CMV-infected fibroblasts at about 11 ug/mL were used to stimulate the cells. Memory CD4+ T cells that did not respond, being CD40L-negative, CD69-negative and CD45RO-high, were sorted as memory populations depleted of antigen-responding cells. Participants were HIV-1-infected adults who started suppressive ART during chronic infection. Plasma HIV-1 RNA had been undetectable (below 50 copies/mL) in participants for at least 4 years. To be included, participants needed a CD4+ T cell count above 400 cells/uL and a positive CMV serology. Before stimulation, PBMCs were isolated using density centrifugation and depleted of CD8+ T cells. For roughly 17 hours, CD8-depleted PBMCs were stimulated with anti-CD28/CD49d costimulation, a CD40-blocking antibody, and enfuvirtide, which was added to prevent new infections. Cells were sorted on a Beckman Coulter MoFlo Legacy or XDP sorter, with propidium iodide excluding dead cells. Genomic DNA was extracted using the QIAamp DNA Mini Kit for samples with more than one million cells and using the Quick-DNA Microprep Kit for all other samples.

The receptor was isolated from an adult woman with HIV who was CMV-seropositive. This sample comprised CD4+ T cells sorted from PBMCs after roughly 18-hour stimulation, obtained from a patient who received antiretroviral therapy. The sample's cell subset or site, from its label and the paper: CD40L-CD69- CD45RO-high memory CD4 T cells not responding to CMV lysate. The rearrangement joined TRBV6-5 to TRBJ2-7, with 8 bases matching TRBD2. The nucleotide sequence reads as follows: TGTGCCAGTAGTTGGAGCGGGGGTTCCCACGAGCAGTACGTC. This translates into CASSWSGGSHEQYV.